This T cell receptor (beta chain) was obtained from a study of blood T cells in healthy people across ages. Study summary: In model experiments, template switching was able to capture about one barcoded beta molecule for every two T cells that were present. Findings and caveats of the study: More naive CD4+ cells and higher diversity marked long-lived donors relative to aged donors.

Of note for this clonotype: Antigen unknown.

The authors ran a second PCR of about 6 to 11 cycles using a sample-barcoded 5' primer and a J-beta primer mix. TCRdb passed the 5' RACE reads through MiXCR, listing each CDR3 protein once. Here the sample spans around 1,500,000 distinct CDR3 sequences, 40% to 50% being singletons. The CDR3 runs to 16 residues. Germline lookup yields CDR1 LGHDT and CDR2 YNNKEL (reference sequence). Trimming pared 1 base from V and 4 bases from J, leaving 15 bases between. No fewer than 7 million PBMCs went into each sample. V and J are TRBV3-1 and TRBJ2-3, with D hard to call. The sample consisted of blood. The clonotype originates from a woman under 30 in good health. CDR3 protein: CASSQVLGWVPDTQYF. CDR3 DNA: TGTGCCAGCAGCCAAGTCCTAGGGTGGGTGCCAGATACGCAGTATTTT.